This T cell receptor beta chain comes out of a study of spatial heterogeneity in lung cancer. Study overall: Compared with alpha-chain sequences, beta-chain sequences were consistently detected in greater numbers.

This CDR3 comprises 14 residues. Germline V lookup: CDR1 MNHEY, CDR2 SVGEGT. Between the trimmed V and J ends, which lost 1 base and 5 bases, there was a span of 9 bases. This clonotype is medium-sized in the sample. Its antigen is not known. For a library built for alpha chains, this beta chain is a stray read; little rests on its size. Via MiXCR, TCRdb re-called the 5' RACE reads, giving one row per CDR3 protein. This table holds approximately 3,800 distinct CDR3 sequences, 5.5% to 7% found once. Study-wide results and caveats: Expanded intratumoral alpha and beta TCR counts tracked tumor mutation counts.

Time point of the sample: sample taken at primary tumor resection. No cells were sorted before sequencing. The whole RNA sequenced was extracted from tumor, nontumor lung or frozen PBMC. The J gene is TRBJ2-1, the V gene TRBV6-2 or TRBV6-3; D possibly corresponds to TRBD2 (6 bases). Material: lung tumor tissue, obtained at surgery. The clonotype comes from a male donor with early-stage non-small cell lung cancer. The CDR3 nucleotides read TGTGCCAGCAGTTACTGGCGGGATAACAATGAGCAGTTCTTC. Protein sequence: CASSYWRDNNEQFF.